This TCR beta chain came from a study of T cell changes during pregnancy in multiple sclerosis. The repertoire was sequenced with immunoSEQ multiplex PCR; TCRdb's copy has only in-frame clones and lacks some. This repertoire shows around 59,000 clones, more than 85% found once; its top ten account for less than 3.5%. The CDR3 sequence is 16 residues long. Germline-derived CDR1 and CDR2 are SNHLY and FYNNEI. The ends were cut back, 2 bases at V and 6 bases at J, with 16 bases in the middle. The sequence derives from a female donor in good health, enrolled as a control in a pregnancy study. This specimen was peripheral blood, taken in the third trimester of pregnancy. The chain employs TRBV2 and TRBJ2-2, with D possibly matching TRBD1 (6 bases). CDR3 coding DNA: TGTGCCAGCAGTGAACACGCAGGGAAGGGGGCCGGGGAGCTGTTTTTT. It codes for CASSEHAGKGAGELFF.